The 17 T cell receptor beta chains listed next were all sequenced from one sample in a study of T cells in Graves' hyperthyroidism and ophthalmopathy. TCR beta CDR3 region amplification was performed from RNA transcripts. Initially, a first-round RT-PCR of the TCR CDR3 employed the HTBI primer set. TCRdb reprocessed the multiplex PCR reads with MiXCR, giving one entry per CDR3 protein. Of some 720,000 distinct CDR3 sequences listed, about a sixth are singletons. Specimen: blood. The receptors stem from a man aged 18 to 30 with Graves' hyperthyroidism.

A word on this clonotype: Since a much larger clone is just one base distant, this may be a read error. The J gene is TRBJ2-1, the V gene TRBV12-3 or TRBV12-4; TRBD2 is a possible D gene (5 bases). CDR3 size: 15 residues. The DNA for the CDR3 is TGTGCCAGCACCGAAGGAGACACCGACTACAATGAGCAGTCCTTC. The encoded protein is CASTEGDTDYNEQSF.

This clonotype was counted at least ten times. This CDR3 is CASSWSYEQFF. In DNA form, the CDR3 reads TGTGCCAGCAGCTGGAGCTATGAGCAGTTCTTC. V gene TRBV11-2 combines with J gene TRBJ2-1; D remains unclear. The CDR3 is 11 residues long. V dropped 4 bases and J dropped 8 bases, with 6 bases sitting between them. Germline values: CDR1 SGHAT, CDR2 FQNNGV.

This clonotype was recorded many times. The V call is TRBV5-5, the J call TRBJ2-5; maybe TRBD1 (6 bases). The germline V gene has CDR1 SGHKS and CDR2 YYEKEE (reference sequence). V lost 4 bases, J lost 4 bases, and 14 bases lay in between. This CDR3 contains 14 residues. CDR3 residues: CASSADQGLETQYF. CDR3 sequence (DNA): TGTGCCAGCAGCGCGGACCAGGGGCTAGAGACCCAGTACTTC.

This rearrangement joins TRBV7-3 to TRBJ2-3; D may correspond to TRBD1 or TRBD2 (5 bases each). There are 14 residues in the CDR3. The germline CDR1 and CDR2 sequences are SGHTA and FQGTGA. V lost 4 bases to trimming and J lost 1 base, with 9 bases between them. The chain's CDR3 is CASSWGPGTDTQYF. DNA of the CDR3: TGTGCCAGCAGCTGGGGACCGGGCACAGATACGCAGTATTTT. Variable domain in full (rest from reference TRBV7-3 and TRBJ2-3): GAGVSQTPSNKVTEKGKYVELRCDPISGHTALYWYRQSLGQGPEFLIYFQGTGAADDSGLPNDRFFAVRPEGSVSTLKIQRTERGDSAVYLCASSWGPGTDTQYFGPGTRLTVL.

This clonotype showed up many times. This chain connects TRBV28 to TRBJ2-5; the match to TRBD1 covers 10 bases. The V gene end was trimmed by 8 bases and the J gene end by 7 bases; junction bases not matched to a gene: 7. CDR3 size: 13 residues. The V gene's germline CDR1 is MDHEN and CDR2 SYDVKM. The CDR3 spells CASRDRGYGTQYF. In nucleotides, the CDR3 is TGTGCCAGCCGGGACAGGGGTTATGGGACCCAGTACTTC.

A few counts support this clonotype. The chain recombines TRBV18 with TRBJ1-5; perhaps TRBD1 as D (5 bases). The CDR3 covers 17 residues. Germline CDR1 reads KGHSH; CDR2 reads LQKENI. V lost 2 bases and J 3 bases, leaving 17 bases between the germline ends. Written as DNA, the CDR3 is TGTGCCAGCTCACCAAAAGGAGGGGCCAGGGCCAATCAGCCCCAGCATTTT. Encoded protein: CASSPKGGARANQPQHF.

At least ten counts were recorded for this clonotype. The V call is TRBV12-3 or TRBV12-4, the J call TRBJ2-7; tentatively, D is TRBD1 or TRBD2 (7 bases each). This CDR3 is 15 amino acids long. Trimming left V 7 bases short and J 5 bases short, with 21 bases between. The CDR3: CASTGGRGLSDEQYF. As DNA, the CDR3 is TGTGCCAGCACCGGAGGGAGGGGGCTCAGTGACGAGCAGTACTTC.

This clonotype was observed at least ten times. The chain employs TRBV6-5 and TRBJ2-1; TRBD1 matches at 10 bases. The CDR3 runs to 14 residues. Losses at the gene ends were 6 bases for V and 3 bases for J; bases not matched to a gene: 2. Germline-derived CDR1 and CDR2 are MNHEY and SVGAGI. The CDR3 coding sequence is TGTGCCAGCAGAAGGACAGGGGGCTACAATGAGCAGTTCTTC. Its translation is CASRRTGGYNEQFF.

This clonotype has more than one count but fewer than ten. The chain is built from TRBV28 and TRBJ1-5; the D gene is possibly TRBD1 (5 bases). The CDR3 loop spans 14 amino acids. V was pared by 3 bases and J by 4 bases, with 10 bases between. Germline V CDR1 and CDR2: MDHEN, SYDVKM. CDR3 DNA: TGTGCCAGCAGTTTGTGGGAGGGGAATCAGCCCCAGCATTTT. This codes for CASSLWEGNQPQHF.

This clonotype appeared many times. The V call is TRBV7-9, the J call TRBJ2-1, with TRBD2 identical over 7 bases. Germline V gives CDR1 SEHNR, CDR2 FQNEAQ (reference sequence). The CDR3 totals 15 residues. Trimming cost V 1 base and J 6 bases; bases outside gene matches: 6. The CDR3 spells CASSLGLSGGNEQFF. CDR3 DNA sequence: TGTGCCAGCAGCTTAGGTTTGTCGGGAGGCAATGAGCAGTTCTTC.

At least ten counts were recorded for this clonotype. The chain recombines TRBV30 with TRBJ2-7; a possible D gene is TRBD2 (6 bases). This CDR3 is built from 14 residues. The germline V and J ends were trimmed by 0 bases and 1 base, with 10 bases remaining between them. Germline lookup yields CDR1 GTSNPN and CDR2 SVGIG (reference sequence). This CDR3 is CAWSVASVSYEQYF. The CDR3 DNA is TGTGCCTGGAGTGTGGCTAGCGTTTCCTACGAGCAGTACTTC.

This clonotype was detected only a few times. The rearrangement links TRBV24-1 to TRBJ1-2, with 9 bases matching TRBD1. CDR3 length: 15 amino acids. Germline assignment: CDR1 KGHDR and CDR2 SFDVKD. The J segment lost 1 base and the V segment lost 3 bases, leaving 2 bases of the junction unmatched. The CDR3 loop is CATSDRTGVNYGYTF. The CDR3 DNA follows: TGTGCCACCAGTGATCGGACAGGGGTTAACTATGGCTACACCTTC.

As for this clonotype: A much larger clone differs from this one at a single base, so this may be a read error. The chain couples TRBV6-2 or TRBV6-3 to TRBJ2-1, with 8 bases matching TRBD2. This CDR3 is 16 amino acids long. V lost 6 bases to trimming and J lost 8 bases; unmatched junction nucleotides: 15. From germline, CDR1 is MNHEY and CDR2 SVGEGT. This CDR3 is CASRTRGPAGAYEQFF. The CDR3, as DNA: TGTGCCAGCAGGACGCGGGGGCCAGCGGGAGCCTATGAGCAGTTCTTC.

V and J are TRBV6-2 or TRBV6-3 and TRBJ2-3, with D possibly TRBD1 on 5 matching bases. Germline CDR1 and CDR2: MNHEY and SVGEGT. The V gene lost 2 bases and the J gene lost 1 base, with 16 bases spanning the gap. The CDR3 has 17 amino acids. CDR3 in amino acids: CASSYLTLLGGTDTQYF. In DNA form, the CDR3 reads TGTGCCAGCAGTTACCTGACACTCCTAGGGGGCACAGATACGCAGTATTTT.

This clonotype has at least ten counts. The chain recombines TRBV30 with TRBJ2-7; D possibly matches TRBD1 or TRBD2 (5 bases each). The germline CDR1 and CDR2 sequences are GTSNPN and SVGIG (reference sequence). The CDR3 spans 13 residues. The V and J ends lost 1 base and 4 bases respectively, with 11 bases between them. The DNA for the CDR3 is TGTGCCTGGAGTGCCGGGACGGCTTACGAGCAGTACTTC. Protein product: CAWSAGTAYEQYF.

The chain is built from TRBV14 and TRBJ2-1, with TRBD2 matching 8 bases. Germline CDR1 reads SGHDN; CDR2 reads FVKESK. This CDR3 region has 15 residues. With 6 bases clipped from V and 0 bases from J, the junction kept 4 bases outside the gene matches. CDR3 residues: CASSRSGNSYNEQFF. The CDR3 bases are TGTGCCAGCAGTCGTAGCGGGAACTCCTACAATGAGCAGTTCTTC.

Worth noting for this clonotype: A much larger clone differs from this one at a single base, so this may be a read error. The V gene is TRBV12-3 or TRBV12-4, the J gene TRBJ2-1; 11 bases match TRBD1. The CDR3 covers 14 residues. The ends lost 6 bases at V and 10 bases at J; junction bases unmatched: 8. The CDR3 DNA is TGTGCCAGCAGCTTGGGACAGGGGGGGGTCGAGCAGTTCTTC. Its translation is CASSLGQGGVEQFF.